These T cell receptor beta chains were read from a single sample in a study of identifying expanded T cells in peripheral blood. This table comes from immunoSEQ multiplex PCR, and its TCRdb copy is limited to in-frame clones, with some not included. The sample includes more than 50,000 clones, around 81% of them seen just once. Sequences were obtained from blood. Receptors were obtained from a person aged 18-70 years in good health. CDR3s include the opening cysteine and the closing phenylalanine or tryptophan. A D gene is named only where the DNA matches it firmly. Clone size is not always given. Where it is, it says once, few, many or a class for expanded clones.

abundance: .; d_gene: .; v_gene: TRBV29-1; j_gene: TRBJ1-2; CDR3aa: CSVPTGYGYTF; CDR3nt: TGCAGCGTCCCAACCGGCTATGGCTACACCTTC
abundance: .; d_gene: TRBD1; v_gene: TRBV6-1; j_gene: TRBJ2-7; CDR3aa: CASPGQGLNEQYF; CDR3nt: TGTGCCAGCCCGGGACAGGGACTAAACGAGCAGTACTTC
abundance: .; d_gene: .; v_gene: TRBV6-5; j_gene: TRBJ2-2; CDR3aa: CASSYRRGLTGELFF; CDR3nt: TGTGCCAGCAGTTACCGGAGGGGGCTCACCGGGGAGCTGTTTTTT
abundance: few; d_gene: .; v_gene: TRBV2; j_gene: TRBJ2-3; CDR3aa: CASSYPTDTQYF; CDR3nt: TGTGCCAGCTCCTACCCCACAGATACGCAGTATTTT
abundance: .; d_gene: .; v_gene: TRBV9; j_gene: TRBJ2-2; CDR3aa: CASRGSPTGELFF; CDR3nt: TGTGCCAGCAGGGGCAGCCCCACCGGGGAGCTGTTTTTT
abundance: few; d_gene: .; v_gene: TRBV5-6; j_gene: TRBJ2-7; CDR3aa: CASSLEGSGSYEQYF; CDR3nt: TGTGCCAGCAGCTTGGAGGGATCAGGTTCGTACGAGCAGTACTTC
abundance: .; d_gene: TRBD2; v_gene: TRBV4-1; j_gene: TRBJ2-7; CDR3aa: CASSRGLAGTLGEQYF; CDR3nt: TGCGCCAGCAGCCGGGGACTAGCGGGAACTTTAGGCGAGCAGTACTTC
abundance: .; d_gene: TRBD1; v_gene: TRBV18; j_gene: TRBJ1-4; CDR3aa: CASSAGTGNEKLFF; CDR3nt: TGTGCCAGCTCGGCCGGGACAGGGAATGAAAAACTGTTTTTT
abundance: .; d_gene: .; v_gene: TRBV29-1; j_gene: TRBJ1-5; CDR3aa: CSVQQLGGPQHF; CDR3nt: TGCAGCGTCCAACAATTAGGTGGGCCCCAGCATTTT
abundance: .; d_gene: .; v_gene: TRBV19; j_gene: TRBJ2-1; CDR3aa: CASSISPRYNEQFF; CDR3nt: TGTGCCAGTAGTATCTCCCCTAGGTACAATGAGCAGTTCTTC
abundance: .; d_gene: TRBD1; v_gene: TRBV5-5; j_gene: TRBJ2-2; CDR3aa: CASSLAQGAGNTGELFF; CDR3nt: TGTGCCAGCAGCTTGGCACAGGGGGCGGGAAACACCGGGGAGCTGTTTTTT
abundance: .; d_gene: .; v_gene: TRBV4-3; j_gene: TRBJ2-1; CDR3aa: CASSQLNEQFF; CDR3nt: TGCGCCAGCAGCCAATTAAATGAGCAGTTCTTC
abundance: .; d_gene: TRBD1; v_gene: TRBV5-6; j_gene: TRBJ1-1; CDR3aa: CASSPTTGLAFF; CDR3nt: TGTGCCAGCAGCCCTACGACAGGGCTGGCTTTCTTT
abundance: .; d_gene: .; v_gene: TRBV9; j_gene: TRBJ1-1; CDR3aa: CASSVGNSQRAFF; CDR3nt: TGTGCCAGCAGCGTAGGGAATAGTCAGCGGGCTTTCTTT
abundance: once; d_gene: .; v_gene: TRBV5-4; j_gene: TRBJ2-2; CDR3aa: CASSFQPDGELFF; CDR3nt: TGTGCCAGCAGCTTTCAGCCGGACGGGGAGCTGTTTTTT
abundance: many; d_gene: TRBD1; v_gene: TRBV6-1; j_gene: TRBJ1-1; CDR3aa: CASSRAGGLSFF; CDR3nt: TGTGCCAGCAGTAGGGCAGGGGGACTCTCTTTCTTT
abundance: once; d_gene: .; v_gene: TRBV20-1; j_gene: TRBJ2-7; CDR3aa: CSVGIHEQYF; CDR3nt: TGCAGTGTGGGTATCCACGAGCAGTACTTC
abundance: .; d_gene: .; v_gene: TRBV4-3; j_gene: TRBJ2-5; CDR3aa: CASSQDRVGRETQYF; CDR3nt: TGCGCCAGCAGCCAAGATAGGGTGGGCCGGGAGACCCAGTACTTC
abundance: .; d_gene: .; v_gene: TRBV2; j_gene: TRBJ1-1; CDR3aa: CATGLGNTEAFF; CDR3nt: TGTGCGACCGGTCTTGGGAACACTGAAGCTTTCTTT
abundance: few; d_gene: .; v_gene: TRBV27; j_gene: TRBJ2-1; CDR3aa: CASSTGTRNYNEQFF; CDR3nt: TGTGCCAGCAGTACCGGGACACGGAACTACAATGAGCAGTTCTTC
abundance: once; d_gene: .; v_gene: TRBV4-3; j_gene: TRBJ2-7; CDR3aa: CASSQSTTSYEQYF; CDR3nt: TGCGCCAGCAGCCAATCGACTACCTCCTACGAGCAGTACTTC
abundance: .; d_gene: .; v_gene: TRBV5-1; j_gene: TRBJ2-1; CDR3aa: CASSLSGDQSNEQFF; CDR3nt: TGCGCCAGCAGCTTGTCAGGCGACCAGAGCAATGAGCAGTTCTTC
abundance: .; d_gene: .; v_gene: TRBV7-2; j_gene: TRBJ2-5; CDR3aa: CASSLFIEETQYF; CDR3nt: TGTGCCAGCAGCTTATTTATAGAAGAGACCCAGTACTTC
abundance: .; d_gene: .; v_gene: TRBV10-3; j_gene: TRBJ2-2; CDR3aa: CAIRAGTGELFF; CDR3nt: TGTGCCATCAGGGCAGGTACCGGGGAGCTGTTTTTT
abundance: .; d_gene: .; v_gene: TRBV2; j_gene: TRBJ2-5; CDR3aa: CASSSSILPGETQYF; CDR3nt: TGTGCCAGCAGCTCCTCGATCCTTCCTGGGGAGACCCAGTACTTC
abundance: .; d_gene: .; v_gene: TRBV6-1; j_gene: TRBJ1-6; CDR3aa: CASSPGASYNSPLHF; CDR3nt: TGTGCCAGCAGTCCCGGGGCCTCCTATAATTCACCCCTCCACTTT
abundance: .; d_gene: .; v_gene: TRBV5-8; j_gene: TRBJ1-1; CDR3aa: CASSRGHLNTEAFF; CDR3nt: TGTGCCAGCAGCAGGGGACACCTGAACACTGAAGCTTTCTTT
abundance: .; d_gene: .; v_gene: TRBV27; j_gene: TRBJ1-5; CDR3aa: CASSFWHQPQHF; CDR3nt: TGTGCCAGCAGTTTTTGGCATCAGCCCCAGCATTTT
abundance: .; d_gene: .; v_gene: TRBV5-6; j_gene: TRBJ2-7; CDR3aa: CASSLRQRVVGDEQYF; CDR3nt: TGTGCCAGCAGCTTGCGCCAGCGGGTGGTCGGGGACGAGCAGTACTTC
abundance: .; d_gene: TRBD1; v_gene: TRBV15; j_gene: TRBJ2-1; CDR3aa: CATSRGQGYNEQFF; CDR3nt: TGTGCCACCAGCAGAGGACAGGGTTACAATGAGCAGTTCTTC
abundance: .; d_gene: TRBD2; v_gene: TRBV4-3; j_gene: TRBJ2-7; CDR3aa: CASSQGTSGSRPYEQYF; CDR3nt: TGCGCCAGCAGCCAAGGGACTAGCGGGAGTCGACCTTACGAGCAGTACTTC
abundance: .; d_gene: .; v_gene: TRBV5-1; j_gene: TRBJ1-4; CDR3aa: CASSLVVGEKLFF; CDR3nt: TGCGCCAGCAGCTTGGTCGTCGGAGAAAAACTGTTTTTT
abundance: once; d_gene: TRBD2; v_gene: TRBV2; j_gene: TRBJ2-3; CDR3aa: CASLGGTSGSRGSTDTQYF; CDR3nt: TGTGCCAGCCTTGGCGGGACTAGCGGGTCCAGGGGGTCGACAGATACGCAGTATTTT
abundance: .; d_gene: .; v_gene: TRBV6-6; j_gene: TRBJ2-2; CDR3aa: CASSYGAGTNTGELFF; CDR3nt: TGTGCCAGCAGTTACGGCGCAGGGACGAACACCGGGGAGCTGTTTTTT
abundance: .; d_gene: .; v_gene: TRBV6-5; j_gene: TRBJ2-3; CDR3aa: CASSPYPDTQYF; CDR3nt: TGTGCCAGCAGCCCCTATCCAGATACGCAGTATTTT
abundance: once; d_gene: .; v_gene: TRBV11-3; j_gene: TRBJ1-3; CDR3aa: CASSSPGGGFNLNSGNTIYF; CDR3nt: TGTGCCAGCAGCTCCCCCGGAGGGGGATTCAATCTAAACTCTGGAAACACCATATATTTT